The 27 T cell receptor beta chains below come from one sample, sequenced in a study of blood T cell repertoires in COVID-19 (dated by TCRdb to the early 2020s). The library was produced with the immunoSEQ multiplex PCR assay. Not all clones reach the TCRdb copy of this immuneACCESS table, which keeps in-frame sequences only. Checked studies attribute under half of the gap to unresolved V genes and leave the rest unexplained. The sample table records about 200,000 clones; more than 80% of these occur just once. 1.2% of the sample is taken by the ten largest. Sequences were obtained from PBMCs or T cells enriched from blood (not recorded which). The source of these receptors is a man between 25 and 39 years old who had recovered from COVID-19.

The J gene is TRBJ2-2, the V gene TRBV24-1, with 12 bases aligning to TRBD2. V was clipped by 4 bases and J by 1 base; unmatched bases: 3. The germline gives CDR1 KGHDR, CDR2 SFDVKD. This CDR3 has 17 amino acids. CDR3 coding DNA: TGTGCCACCAGTGACTCACTAGCGGGGGGGAACACCGGGGAGCTGTTTTTT. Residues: CATSDSLAGGNTGELFF.

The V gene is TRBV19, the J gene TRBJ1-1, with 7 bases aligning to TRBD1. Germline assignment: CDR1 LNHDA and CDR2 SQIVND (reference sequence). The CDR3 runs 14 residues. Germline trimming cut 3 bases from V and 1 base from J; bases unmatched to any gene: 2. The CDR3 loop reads CASSINRGNTEAFF. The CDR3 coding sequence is TGTGCCAGTAGTATTAACAGGGGGAACACTGAAGCTTTCTTT.

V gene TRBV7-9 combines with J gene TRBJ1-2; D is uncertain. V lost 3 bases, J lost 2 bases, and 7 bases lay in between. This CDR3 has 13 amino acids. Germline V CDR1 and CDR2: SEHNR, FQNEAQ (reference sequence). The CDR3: CASSLSSNYGYTF. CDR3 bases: TGTGCCAGCAGCTTGAGTAGCAACTATGGCTACACCTTC.

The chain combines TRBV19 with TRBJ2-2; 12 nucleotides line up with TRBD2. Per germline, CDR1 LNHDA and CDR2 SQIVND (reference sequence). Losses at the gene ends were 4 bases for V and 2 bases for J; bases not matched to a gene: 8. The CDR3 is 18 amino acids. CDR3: CASSNRLAGALNTGELFF. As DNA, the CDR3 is TGTGCCAGTAGTAATAGACTAGCGGGGGCCCTTAACACCGGGGAGCTGTTTTTT.

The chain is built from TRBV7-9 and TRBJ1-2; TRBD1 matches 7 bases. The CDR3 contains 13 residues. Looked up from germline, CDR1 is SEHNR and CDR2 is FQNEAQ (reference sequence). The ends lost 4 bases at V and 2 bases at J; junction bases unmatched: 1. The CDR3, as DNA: TGTGCCAGCAGCTCGGGACAGAACTATGGCTACACCTTC. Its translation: CASSSGQNYGYTF.

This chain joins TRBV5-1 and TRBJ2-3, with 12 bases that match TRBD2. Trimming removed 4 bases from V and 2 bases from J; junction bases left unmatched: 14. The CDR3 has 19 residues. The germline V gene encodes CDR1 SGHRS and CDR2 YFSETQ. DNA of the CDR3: TGCGCCAGCAGCACCCAGGGACTAGCGGGCGCTCTCACCACAGATACGCAGTATTTT. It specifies CASSTQGLAGALTTDTQYF.

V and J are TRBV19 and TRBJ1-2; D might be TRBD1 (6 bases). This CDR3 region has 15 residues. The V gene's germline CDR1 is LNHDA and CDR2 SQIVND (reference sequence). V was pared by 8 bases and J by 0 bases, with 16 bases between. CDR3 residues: CASGFEDRSNYGYTF. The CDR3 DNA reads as TGTGCCAGTGGATTCGAGGACAGATCTAACTATGGCTACACCTTC.

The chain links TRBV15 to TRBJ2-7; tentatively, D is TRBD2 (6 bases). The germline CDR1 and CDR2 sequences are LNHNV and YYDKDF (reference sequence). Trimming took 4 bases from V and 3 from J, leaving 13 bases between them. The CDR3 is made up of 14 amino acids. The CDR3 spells CATSTPSEDYEQYF. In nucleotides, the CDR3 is TGTGCCACCAGCACGCCTAGCGAGGACTACGAGCAGTACTTC.

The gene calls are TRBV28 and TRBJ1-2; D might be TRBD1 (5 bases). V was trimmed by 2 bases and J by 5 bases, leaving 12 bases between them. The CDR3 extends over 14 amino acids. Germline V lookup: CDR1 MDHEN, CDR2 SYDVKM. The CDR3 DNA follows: TGTGCCAGCAGTTTACAGGGCTTATTGTATGGCTACACCTTC. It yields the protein CASSLQGLLYGYTF.

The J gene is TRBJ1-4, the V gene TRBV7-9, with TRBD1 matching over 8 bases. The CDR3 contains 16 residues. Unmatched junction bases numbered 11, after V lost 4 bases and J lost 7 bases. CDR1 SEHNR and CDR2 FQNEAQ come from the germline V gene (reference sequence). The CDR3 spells CASSYRAAGGVEKLFF. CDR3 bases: TGTGCCAGCAGCTACAGGGCGGCAGGGGGCGTTGAAAAACTGTTTTTT.

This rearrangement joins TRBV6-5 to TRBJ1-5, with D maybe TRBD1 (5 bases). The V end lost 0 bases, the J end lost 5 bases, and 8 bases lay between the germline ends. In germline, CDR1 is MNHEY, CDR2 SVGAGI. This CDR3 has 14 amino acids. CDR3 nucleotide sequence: TGTGCCAGCAGTTACTCGGGAGGGGATCAGCCCCAGCATTTT. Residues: CASSYSGGDQPQHF.

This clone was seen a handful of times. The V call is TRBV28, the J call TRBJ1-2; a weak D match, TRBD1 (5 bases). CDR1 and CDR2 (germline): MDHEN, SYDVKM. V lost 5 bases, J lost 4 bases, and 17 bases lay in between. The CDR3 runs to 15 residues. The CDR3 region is CASSEPAGGSYGYTF. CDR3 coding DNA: TGTGCCAGCAGTGAACCAGCGGGGGGATCCTATGGCTACACCTTC.

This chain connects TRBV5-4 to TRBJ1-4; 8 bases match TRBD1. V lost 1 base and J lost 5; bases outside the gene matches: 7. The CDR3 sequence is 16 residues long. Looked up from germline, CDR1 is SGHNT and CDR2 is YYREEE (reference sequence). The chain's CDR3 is CASSLSPGTGNEKLFF. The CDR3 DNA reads TGTGCCAGCAGCTTGTCCCCCGGGACAGGCAATGAAAAACTGTTTTTT.

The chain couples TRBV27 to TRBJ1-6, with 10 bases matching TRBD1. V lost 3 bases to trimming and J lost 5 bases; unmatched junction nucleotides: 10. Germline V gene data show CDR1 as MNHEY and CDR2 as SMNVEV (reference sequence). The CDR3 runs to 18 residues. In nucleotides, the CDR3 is TGTGCCAGCAGTTTTATAGCCGGGACAGGGGTGGATAATTCACCCCTCCACTTT. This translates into CASSFIAGTGVDNSPLHF.

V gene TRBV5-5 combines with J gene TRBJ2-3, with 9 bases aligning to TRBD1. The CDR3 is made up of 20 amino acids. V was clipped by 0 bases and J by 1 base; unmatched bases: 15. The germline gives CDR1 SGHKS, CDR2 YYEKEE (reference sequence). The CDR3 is CASSLGPTGGSLTRTDTQYF. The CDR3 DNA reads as TGTGCCAGCAGCTTGGGTCCGACAGGGGGGAGCCTTACCCGCACAGATACGCAGTATTTT.

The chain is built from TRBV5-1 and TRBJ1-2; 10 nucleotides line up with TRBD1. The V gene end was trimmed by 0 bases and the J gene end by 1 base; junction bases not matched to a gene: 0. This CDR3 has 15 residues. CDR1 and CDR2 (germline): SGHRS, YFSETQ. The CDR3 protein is CASSLGTGGNYGYTF. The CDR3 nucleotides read TGCGCCAGCAGCTTGGGGACAGGGGGTAACTATGGCTACACCTTC.

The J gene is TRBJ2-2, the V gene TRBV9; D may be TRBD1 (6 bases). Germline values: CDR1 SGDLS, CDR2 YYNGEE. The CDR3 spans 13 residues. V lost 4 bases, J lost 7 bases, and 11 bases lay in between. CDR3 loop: CASSLTGFGELFF. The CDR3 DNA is TGTGCCAGCAGCTTAACAGGGTTCGGGGAGCTGTTTTTT.

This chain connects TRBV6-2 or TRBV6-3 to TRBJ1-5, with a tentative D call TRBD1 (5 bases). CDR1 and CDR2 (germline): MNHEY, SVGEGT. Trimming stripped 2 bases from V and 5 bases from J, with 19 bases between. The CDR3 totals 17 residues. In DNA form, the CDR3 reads TGTGCCAGCAGTTACCCAGGCGGGACTCCCGGGTATCAGCCCCAGCATTTT. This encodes CASSYPGGTPGYQPQHF.

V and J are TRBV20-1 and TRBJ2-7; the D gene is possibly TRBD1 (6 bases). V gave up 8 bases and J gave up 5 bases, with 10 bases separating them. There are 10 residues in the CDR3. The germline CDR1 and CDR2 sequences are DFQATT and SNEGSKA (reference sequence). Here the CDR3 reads CSPTGHEQYF. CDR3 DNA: TGCAGTCCGACAGGACACGAGCAGTACTTC.

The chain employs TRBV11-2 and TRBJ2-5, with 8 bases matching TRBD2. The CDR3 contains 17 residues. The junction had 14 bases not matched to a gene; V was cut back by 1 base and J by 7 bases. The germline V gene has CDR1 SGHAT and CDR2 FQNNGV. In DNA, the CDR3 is TGTGCCAGCAGCTTAGGGTTGCCGGGGGGGATCGGGGTGACCCAGTACTTC. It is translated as CASSLGLPGGIGVTQYF. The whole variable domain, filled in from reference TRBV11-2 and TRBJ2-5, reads EAGVAQSPRYKIIEKRQSVAFWCNPISGHATLYWYQQILGQGPKLLIQFQNNGVVDDSQLPKDRFSAERLKGVDSTLKIQPAKLEDSAVYLCASSLGLPGGIGVTQYFGPGTRLLVL.

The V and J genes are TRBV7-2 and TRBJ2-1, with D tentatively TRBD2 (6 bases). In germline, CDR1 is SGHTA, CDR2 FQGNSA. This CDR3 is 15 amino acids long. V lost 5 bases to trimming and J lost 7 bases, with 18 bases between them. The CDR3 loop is CASSPLTRKGNEQFF. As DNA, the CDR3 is TGTGCCAGCAGCCCCCTGACTAGAAAGGGGAATGAGCAGTTCTTC.

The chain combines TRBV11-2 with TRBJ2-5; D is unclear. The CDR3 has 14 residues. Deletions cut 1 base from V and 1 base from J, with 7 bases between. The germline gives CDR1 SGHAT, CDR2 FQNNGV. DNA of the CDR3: TGTGCCAGCAGCTTAGCGCACATCCAAGAGACCCAGTACTTC. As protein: CASSLAHIQETQYF.

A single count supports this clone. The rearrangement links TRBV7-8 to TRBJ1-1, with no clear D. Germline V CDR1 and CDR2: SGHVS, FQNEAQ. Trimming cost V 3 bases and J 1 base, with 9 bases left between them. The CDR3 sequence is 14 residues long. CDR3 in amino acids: CASSLVRSNTEAFF. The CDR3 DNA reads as TGTGCCAGCAGCTTGGTCAGGTCGAACACTGAAGCTTTCTTT.

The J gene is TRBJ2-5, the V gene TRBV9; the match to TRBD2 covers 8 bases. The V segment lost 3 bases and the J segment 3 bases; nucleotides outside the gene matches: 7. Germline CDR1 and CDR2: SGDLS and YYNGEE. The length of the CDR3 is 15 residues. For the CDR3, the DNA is TGTGCCAGCAGCGGCCCGGGACTAGAAGAAGAGACCCAGTACTTC. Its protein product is CASSGPGLEEETQYF.

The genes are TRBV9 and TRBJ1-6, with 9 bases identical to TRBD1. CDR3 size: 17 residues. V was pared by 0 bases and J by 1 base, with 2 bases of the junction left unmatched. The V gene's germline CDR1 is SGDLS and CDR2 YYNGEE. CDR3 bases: TGTGCCAGCAGCGTAGGGGACAGGGTGTCCTATAATTCACCCCTCCACTTT. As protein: CASSVGDRVSYNSPLHF.

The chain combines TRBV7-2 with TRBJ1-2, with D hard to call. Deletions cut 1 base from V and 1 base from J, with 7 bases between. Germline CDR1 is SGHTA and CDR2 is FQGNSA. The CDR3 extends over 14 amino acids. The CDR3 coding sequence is TGTGCCAGCAGCTTAGATGGGAGTAACTATGGCTACACCTTC. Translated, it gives CASSLDGSNYGYTF. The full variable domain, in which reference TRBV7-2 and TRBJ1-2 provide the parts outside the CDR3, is GAGVSQSPSNKVTEKGKDVELRCDPISGHTALYWYRQSLGQGLEFLIYFQGNSAPDKSGLPSDRFSAERTGGSVSTLTIQRTQQEDSAVYLCASSLDGSNYGYTFGSGTRLTVV.

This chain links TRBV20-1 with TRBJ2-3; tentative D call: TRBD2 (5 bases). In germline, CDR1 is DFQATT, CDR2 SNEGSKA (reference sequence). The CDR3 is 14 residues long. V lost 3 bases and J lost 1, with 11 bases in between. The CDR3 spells CSASEGVGTDTQYF. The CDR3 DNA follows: TGCAGTGCTAGTGAGGGCGTAGGCACAGATACGCAGTATTTT.